The 21 T cell receptor beta chains below all came from one sample that was sequenced in a study of Ad26.COV2.S vaccination and SARS-CoV-2 variants. This table comes from immunoSEQ multiplex PCR, and its TCRdb copy is limited to in-frame clones, with some not included. The data hold tens of thousands of clones, with around 83% observed a single time. Sequenced here: peripheral blood, sampled after recovery from COVID-19. All receptors come from a human donor who had recovered from COVID-19.

The chain joins TRBV11-2 to TRBJ1-2; D call uncertain. The CDR3 runs 13 residues. Deletions cut 5 bases from V and 4 bases from J, with 11 bases between. Germline V gene lookup returns CDR1 SGHAT and CDR2 FQNNGV. The CDR3 nucleotides read TGTGCCAGCAGCCCCATAGAGTTCTATGGCTACACCTTC. Its translation is CASSPIEFYGYTF.

The V gene is TRBV10-2, the J gene TRBJ2-1; 9 positions agree with TRBD1. Germline V CDR1 and CDR2: WSHSY, SAAADI. The CDR3 runs to 15 residues. V was pared by 6 bases and J by 2 bases, with 5 bases of the junction left unmatched. The CDR3 bases are TGCGCCAGCAGGGGCAGGGACAGGGCCTACAATGAGCAGTTCTTC. As protein: CASRGRDRAYNEQFF.

J is TRBJ2-5 and V is TRBV21-1; the DNA was not used to check the table's D call, TRBD1. TRBV21-1 is a pseudogene. CDR3 length: 16 residues. CDR3 in amino acids: CASSARQGQLQETQYF. The DNA for the CDR3 is TGTGCCAGCAGCGCCCGACAGGGGCAGTTGCAAGAGACCCAGTACTTC.

The chain combines TRBV5-1 with TRBJ2-5, with a possible D match to TRBD2 (6 bases). V was trimmed by 0 bases and J by 4 bases, leaving 10 bases between them. In germline, CDR1 is SGHRS, CDR2 YFSETQ. CDR3 length: 14 amino acids. The CDR3 coding sequence is TGCGCCAGCAGCTTGGTTCTGGGGGGAGAGACCCAGTACTTC. It codes for CASSLVLGGETQYF.

V is TRBV24-1 and J is TRBJ2-2, with 8 bases identical to TRBD1. This CDR3 has 15 amino acids. V was pared by 9 bases and J by 2 bases, with 7 bases of the junction left unmatched. Looked up from germline, CDR1 is KGHDR and CDR2 is SFDVKD. In DNA form, the CDR3 reads TGTGCCACCGGGAGAGGACAGGGAAACACCGGGGAGCTGTTTTTT. It yields the protein CATGRGQGNTGELFF.

This clone has only one observation. The chain uses TRBV5-6 and TRBJ2-5; D gene unclear. V lost 2 bases and J 1 base, leaving 6 bases between the germline ends. This CDR3 has 13 amino acids. CDR1 is SGHDT, CDR2 YYEEEE, per germline. CDR3 nucleotide sequence: TGTGCCAGCAGCTTAATCCTCCAAGAGACCCAGTACTTC. Residues: CASSLILQETQYF.

This rearrangement joins TRBV15 to TRBJ2-1; D possibly corresponds to TRBD1 (5 bases). CDR3 length equals 16 residues. Germline CDR1 LNHNV, CDR2 YYDKDF (reference sequence). V was shortened by 3 bases and J by 0 bases, with 12 bases between the two germline ends. CDR3 bases: TGTGCCACCAGCAGGGCTCAGGGAAGCTCCTACAATGAGCAGTTCTTC. It codes for CATSRAQGSSYNEQFF.

This chain connects TRBV6-1 to TRBJ1-2; D gene uncertain. V was pared by 2 bases and J by 2 bases, with 12 bases between. Per germline, CDR1 MNHNS and CDR2 SASEGT. The CDR3 loop spans 15 amino acids. DNA for the CDR3: TGTGCCAGCAGTGAACAGTACACCTCAAACTATGGCTACACCTTC. It codes for CASSEQYTSNYGYTF.

This chain joins TRBV6-5 and TRBJ2-7; D perhaps matches TRBD2 (6 bases). Trimming left V 7 bases short and J 6 bases short, with 22 bases between. The CDR3 has 15 residues. The germline CDR1 and CDR2 sequences are MNHEY and SVGAGI. CDR3 nucleotide sequence: TGTGCCAGCAATACGGCCGGGAGCCCTACGTCCGAGCAGTACTTC. Its translation: CASNTAGSPTSEQYF.

This chain connects TRBV11-2 to TRBJ1-1; D remains unclear. V was cut by 5 bases and J by 6 bases, with 7 bases left in between. This CDR3 spans 11 amino acids. Per the germline V gene, CDR1 is SGHAT and CDR2 is FQNNGV. This chain's CDR3 is CASSVGPEAFF. CDR3 nucleotide sequence: TGTGCCAGCAGCGTCGGACCTGAAGCTTTCTTT.

CDR3: CATSRGGQDPYGYTF. The CDR3 nucleotides read TGTGCCACCAGCAGAGGGGGACAGGATCCCTATGGCTACACCTTC. This sequence joins TRBV15 and TRBJ1-2, with TRBD1 identical over 8 bases. This CDR3 contains 15 residues. V shed 1 base and J 4 bases; nucleotides not matched to a gene: 5. Germline CDR1 LNHNV, CDR2 YYDKDF (reference sequence). Drawing the rest from reference TRBV15 and TRBJ1-2, the complete variable domain is DAMVIQNPRYQVTQFGKPVTLSCSQTLNHNVMYWYQQKSSQAPKLLFHYYDKDFNNEADTPDNFQSRRPNTSFCFLDIRSPGLGDTAMYLCATSRGGQDPYGYTFGSGTRLTVV.

In its sample, this clone ranks as medium-sized. The chain has TRBV27 and TRBJ2-7; no clear D. Trimming removed 4 bases from V and 2 bases from J, with 15 bases in between. CDR1 is MNHEY, CDR2 SMNVEV, per germline (reference sequence). This CDR3 is built from 15 residues. The CDR3 protein is CASSSLYVRPYEQYV. The CDR3, as DNA: TGTGCCAGCAGTTCCCTCTATGTACGGCCCTACGAGCAGTACGTC.

The gene calls are TRBV5-1 and TRBJ1-3; no definite D call. The CDR3 has 15 amino acids. The germline V gene encodes CDR1 SGHRS and CDR2 YFSETQ. V lost 5 bases and J lost 0, with 12 bases in between. The CDR3 DNA follows: TGCGCCAGCAGTAGAATGGAGAGCTCTGGAAACACCATATATTTT. Protein sequence: CASSRMESSGNTIYF.

The J gene is TRBJ1-5, the V gene TRBV7-2; 10 nucleotides align to TRBD1. Germline V lookup: CDR1 SGHTA, CDR2 FQGNSA. The CDR3 is 15 amino acids. V was pared by 5 bases and J by 5 bases, with 6 bases of the junction left unmatched. The DNA for the CDR3 is TGTGCCAGCAGCCCGTTGACAGGGGGCGATCAGCCCCAGCATTTT. It yields the protein CASSPLTGGDQPQHF.

V and J are TRBV5-1 and TRBJ2-7; D gene uncertain. This CDR3 spans 13 amino acids. Germline assignment: CDR1 SGHRS and CDR2 YFSETQ. Trimming took 4 bases from V and 3 from J, leaving 11 bases between them. Here the CDR3 DNA reads TGCGCCAGCAGCGCTTTATGGGGCTACGAGCAGTACGTC. Translating it yields CASSALWGYEQYV.

This clone was found once. The rearrangement links TRBV21-1 to TRBJ1-6; TRBD1 is taken as the D call from the table, unchecked against the DNA. TRBV21-1 is a pseudogene. CDR3 length: 16 amino acids. The CDR3 DNA sequence: TGTGCCAGCAGCCCGACAGGTAGCTCCTATAATTCACCCCTCCACTTT. Residues: CASSPTGSSYNSPLHF.

This clone was counted only a few times. V usage is TRBV21-1 and J usage is TRBJ2-3; the DNA was not used to check the table's D call, TRBD2. TRBV21-1 is an annotated pseudogene. The CDR3 is 14 residues long. The CDR3: CASSSRAGVVYAVF. The CDR3 DNA reads as TGTGCCAGCAGCAGCAGAGCGGGAGTGGTATACGCAGTATTT.

This clone was seen just once. The V gene is TRBV6-4, the J gene TRBJ2-3, with 8 bases matching TRBD2. The V gene end was trimmed by 8 bases and the J gene end by 3 bases; junction bases not matched to a gene: 13. In germline, CDR1 is MRHNA, CDR2 SNTAGT. The CDR3 extends over 16 amino acids. For the CDR3, the DNA is TGTGCCAGCTTGAAGAGTAAAGCGGGAGTAACAGATACGCAGTATTTT. Amino acids: CASLKSKAGVTDTQYF.

This sequence joins TRBV7-9 and TRBJ2-7, with a tentative D call TRBD2 (5 bases). The CDR3 spans 14 residues. V lost 6 bases and J 4 bases, leaving 16 bases between the germline ends. Germline CDR1 reads SEHNR; CDR2 reads FQNEAQ (reference sequence). CDR3 bases: TGTGCCAGCAGGCAGATGGGGAGCTCTTACGAGCAGTACGTC. It translates to CASRQMGSSYEQYV.

The V call is TRBV6-5, the J call TRBJ1-4, with D tentatively TRBD1 (5 bases). The V gene's germline CDR1 is MNHEY and CDR2 SVGAGI. This CDR3 contains 16 residues. V was shortened by 0 bases and J by 0 bases, with 8 bases between the two germline ends. The CDR3 coding sequence is TGTGCCAGCAGTTACTCGGGGGGGACAACTAATGAAAAACTGTTTTTT. It translates to CASSYSGGTTNEKLFF.

The chain combines TRBV5-1 with TRBJ2-5; weak D call: TRBD1 (5 bases). The CDR3 is made up of 15 amino acids. The V end lost 4 bases, the J end lost 2 bases, and 15 bases lay between the germline ends. Germline CDR1 SGHRS, CDR2 YFSETQ. CDR3 in amino acids: CASSLLPPGQETQYF. The CDR3 bases are TGCGCCAGCAGCCTTCTACCTCCAGGGCAAGAGACCCAGTACTTC.